This T cell receptor (beta chain) was sequenced during a study of blood T cell repertoires in COVID-19. Original methodology: How many nucleated cells were present was estimated from reference gene primer amplification. Produced via immunoSEQ multiplex PCR; TCRdb's table is partial and in-frame only. Clone size and V and J calls were adopted from that table, with D and trimming inferred from the DNA. The sample includes about 170,000 clones, 75% to 90% of them seen just once. The V gene end was trimmed by 1 base and the J gene end by 5 bases; junction bases not matched to a gene: 10. CDR3 length: 16 residues. Germline CDR1 and CDR2: SGHDT and YYEEEE. Across fewer than 25 US areas, participants ranged in age from about 18 to 89 years.

The clonotype was recovered from a woman between 50 and 59 years old who had recovered from COVID-19. Sequenced input: PBMCs or T cells enriched from blood (not recorded which). The chain couples TRBV5-6 to TRBJ1-1; 8 bases line up with TRBD1. The CDR3 is CASSLSPTGGRTEAFF. DNA of the CDR3: TGTGCCAGCAGCTTGTCCCCCACAGGGGGTCGTACTGAAGCTTTCTTT.